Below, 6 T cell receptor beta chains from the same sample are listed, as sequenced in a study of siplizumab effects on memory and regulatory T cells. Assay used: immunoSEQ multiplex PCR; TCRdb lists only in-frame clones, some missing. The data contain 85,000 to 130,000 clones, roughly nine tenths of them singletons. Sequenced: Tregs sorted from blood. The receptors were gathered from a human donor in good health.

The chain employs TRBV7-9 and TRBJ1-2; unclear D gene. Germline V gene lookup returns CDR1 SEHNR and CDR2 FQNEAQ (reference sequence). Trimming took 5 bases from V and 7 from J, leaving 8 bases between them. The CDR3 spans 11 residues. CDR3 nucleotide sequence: TGTGCCAGCAGCCAAGTGGGTGGCTACACCTTC. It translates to CASSQVGGYTF.

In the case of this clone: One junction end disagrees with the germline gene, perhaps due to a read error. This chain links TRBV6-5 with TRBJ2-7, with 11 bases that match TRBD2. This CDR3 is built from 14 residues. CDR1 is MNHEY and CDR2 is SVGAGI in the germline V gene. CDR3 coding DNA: TGTGCCAGCAGTACTGAACTTACTAGCGGGAGCAGGCACTTC. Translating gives CASSTELTSGSRHF.

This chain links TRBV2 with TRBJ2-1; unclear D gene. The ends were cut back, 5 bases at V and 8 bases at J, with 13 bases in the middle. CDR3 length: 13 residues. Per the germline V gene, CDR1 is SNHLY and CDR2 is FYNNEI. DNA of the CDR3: TGTGCCAGCAGTCGTCTAGTAGTCGATGAGCAGTTCTTC. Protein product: CASSRLVVDEQFF.

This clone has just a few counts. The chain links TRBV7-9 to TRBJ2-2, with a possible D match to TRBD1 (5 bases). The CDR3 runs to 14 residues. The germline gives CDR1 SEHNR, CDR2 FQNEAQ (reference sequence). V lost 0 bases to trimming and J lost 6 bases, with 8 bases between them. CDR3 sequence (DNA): TGTGCCAGCAGCTTAGCAGGGGCTGCCGGGGAGCTGTTTTTT. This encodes CASSLAGAAGELFF.

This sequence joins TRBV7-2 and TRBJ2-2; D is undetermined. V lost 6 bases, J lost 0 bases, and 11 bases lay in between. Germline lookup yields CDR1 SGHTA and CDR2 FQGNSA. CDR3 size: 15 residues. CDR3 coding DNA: TGTGCCAGCAGTCCCGGGTTAACGAACACCGGGGAGCTGTTTTTT. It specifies CASSPGLTNTGELFF.

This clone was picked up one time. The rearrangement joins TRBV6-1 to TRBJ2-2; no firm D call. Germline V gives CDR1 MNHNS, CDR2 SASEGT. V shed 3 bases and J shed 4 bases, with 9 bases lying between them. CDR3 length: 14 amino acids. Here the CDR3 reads CASSEQAFTGELFF. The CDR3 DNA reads TGTGCCAGCAGTGAGCAGGCCTTCACCGGGGAGCTGTTTTTT.